The 8 T cell receptor beta chains reported below all come from one sample, sequenced in a study of beta chain features in type 1 diabetes. Study findings and constraints: Shortening that was moderate but significant affected the TCRB CDR3s of Type 1 diabetes patients in all four CD4+ subsets.

Antigen specificity for these receptors is unknown. The entirety of the isolated RNA underwent reverse transcription, so expressed TCRB transcripts were sequenced. Measured with immunoSEQ multiplex PCR; TCRdb has only the in-frame clones, and not every one. Of 300,000 to 350,000 clones in the sample, about a tenth were seen once. The sample comprised central memory CD4+ T cells from blood. These receptors all stem from a man under 40 with type 1 diabetes.

This clone showed up many times. V is TRBV4-3 and J is TRBJ2-3; the match to TRBD1 covers 7 bases. The V gene's germline CDR1 is LGHNA and CDR2 YSLEER. The CDR3 has 16 amino acids. V was pared by 4 bases and J by 4 bases, with 11 bases of the junction left unmatched. The CDR3 loop is CASSPEYRGLADTQYF. DNA for the CDR3: TGCGCCAGCAGCCCGGAGTACAGGGGATTGGCAGATACGCAGTATTTT.

This clone was found a few times. The genes are TRBV4-1 and TRBJ1-3; TRBD1 is a possible D gene (6 bases). CDR1 is MGHRA, CDR2 YSYEKL, per germline. Trimming shortened V by 8 bases and J by 2 bases, and 10 bases separated the two germline ends. The CDR3 extends over 13 amino acids. The CDR3 bases are TGCGCCAGCCGGGGGGCCCCTGGAAACACCATATATTTT. Amino acid sequence: CASRGAPGNTIYF.

This clone appeared a few times. The rearrangement links TRBV30 to TRBJ1-5; D is unclear. The CDR3 is 13 residues long. Trimming took 3 bases from V and 3 from J, leaving 9 bases between them. Looked up from germline, CDR1 is GTSNPN and CDR2 is SVGIG (reference sequence). The CDR3 protein is CAWRGQYNQPQHF. In nucleotides, the CDR3 is TGTGCCTGGAGAGGCCAATACAATCAGCCCCAGCATTTT. Looking up the rest from reference TRBV30 and TRBJ1-5 gives the full variable domain: SQTIHQWPATLVQPVGSPLSLECTVEGTSNPNLYWYRQAAGRGLQLLFYSVGIGQISSEVPQNLSASRPQDRQFILSSKKLLLSDSGFYLCAWRGQYNQPQHFGDGTRLSIL.

Only a few counts were recorded for this clone. The chain has TRBV7-8 and TRBJ2-1; D might be TRBD1 or TRBD2, each matching 6 bases. The CDR3 has 15 amino acids. Germline loops: CDR1 SGHVS, CDR2 FQNEAQ. Trimming left V 2 bases short and J 0 bases short, with 8 bases between. The DNA of the CDR3 is TGTGCCAGCAGCTTAAGGGGGGCCTCCTACAATGAGCAGTTCTTC. It specifies CASSLRGASYNEQFF.

The chain uses TRBV29-1 and TRBJ1-6, with TRBD1 identical over 7 bases. Looked up from germline, CDR1 is SQVTM and CDR2 is ANQGSEA. Trimming removed 5 bases from V and 6 bases from J; junction bases left unmatched: 7. The CDR3 is 14 residues long. In DNA form, the CDR3 reads TGCAGCGTTTCCTCCGGGACAGTTAATTCACCCCTCCACTTT. It specifies CSVSSGTVNSPLHF.

This clone was seen ten or more times. The chain is built from TRBV28 and TRBJ2-1; 8 bases are a match to TRBD2. The V gene's germline CDR1 is MDHEN and CDR2 SYDVKM. The CDR3 consists of 16 residues. The junction had 12 bases not matched to a gene; V was cut back by 6 bases and J by 5 bases. Written as DNA, the CDR3 is TGTGCCAGCAGCCCCCCGAGGGCGGGAGGTCACAATGAGCAGTTCTTC. Its protein product is CASSPPRAGGHNEQFF.

This clone turned up a few times. The J gene is TRBJ2-1, the V gene TRBV10-1; either TRBD1 or TRBD2 may fit D (6 bases each). V was trimmed by 3 bases and J by 6 bases, leaving 9 bases between them. Germline CDR1 and CDR2: WNHNN and SYGVQD (reference sequence). The CDR3 runs 13 residues. In DNA, the CDR3 is TGCGCCAGCAGTGAAGGGGGGCGCAATGAGCAGTTCTTC. It translates to CASSEGGRNEQFF.

This clone occurred a few times. The CDR3 protein is CASRAGRGTAYEQYF. As DNA, the CDR3 is TGTGCCAGCAGGGCTGGAAGGGGAACGGCCTACGAGCAGTACTTC. The chain employs TRBV5-4 and TRBJ2-7; a weak D match, TRBD1 (5 bases). This CDR3 contains 15 residues. V was shortened by 5 bases and J by 2 bases, with 17 bases between the two germline ends. Germline values: CDR1 SGHNT, CDR2 YYREEE (reference sequence).